This T cell receptor (beta chain) originates from a study of human T cells and chemical hapten exposure. This clonotype was counted only a few times. Time point in this sample: patch test 1, 2 weeks after DPC sensitization. Specified treatment: therapeutic diphenylcyclopropenone sensitization with weekly scalp DPC. Samples of blood were obtained prior to the application of each patch test. Donors, patients with alopecia ranging from 18 to 70 years old and judged suitable for DPC, provided samples. The CDR3 is made up of 14 amino acids. V lost 6 bases to trimming and J lost 7 bases, with 16 bases between them. The germline gives CDR1 DFQATT, CDR2 SNEGSKA (reference sequence). The study used a library that attached unique molecular identifiers to individual cDNA molecules. Source study methods: A typical sample had 95,638 TCRs, with roughly 23,224 to 690,600 overall. TCRdb fed the RACE reads into MiXCR, producing one record per CDR3 protein. TCRdb, not the original authors, processed these V and J calls. This repertoire shows around 160,000 distinct CDR3 sequences, more than 14% found once; its top ten account for 1.5% to 2%.

The genes are TRBV20-1 and TRBJ1-6; tentatively, D is TRBD1 (6 bases). The clonotype originates from a woman aged 30 to 39 with alopecia areata. Some clones in this sample may be carry-over from other donors' samples. The sample was whole blood, taken in connection with sensitization to the hapten diphenylcyclopropenone (DPC). CDR3 sequence reads: CSARWGQGNSPLHF. The CDR3 bases are TGCAGTGCCCGGTGGGGGCAGGGGAATTCACCCCTCCACTTT.